A single TCR beta chain is shown here with its context. Sequencing was performed with immunoSEQ multiplex PCR; in TCRdb, only in-frame clones are kept and a portion is missing. Here the sample spans about 74,000 clones, roughly 80% being singletons. The data were obtained in a study of PD-L1 blockade in urothelial cancer. The CDR3 has 15 amino acids. After removal of 5 bases from V and 2 bases from J, the junction contained 6 bases not matched to a gene. The germline gives CDR1 MNHNS, CDR2 SASEGT. The sample here was PBMCs, taken around atezolizumab (anti-PD-L1) treatment. This clonotype was sampled from a man between 70 and 80 years old with urothelial cancer. The rearrangement links TRBV6-1 to TRBJ2-7, with TRBD2 matching over 10 bases. CDR3 loop: CASSFSGRPPYEQYF. The CDR3 coding sequence is TGTGCCAGCAGTTTTAGCGGGAGGCCCCCCTACGAGCAGTACTTC.